The rows below give T cell receptor beta chains drawn from one sample of a study of blood T cell repertoires in COVID-19. Clones were sequenced by immunoSEQ multiplex PCR, and TCRdb holds only the in-frame ones, with some missing. The sample includes around 140,000 clones, about 81% of them seen just once. The sample was PBMCs or T cells enriched from blood (not recorded which). The receptor source for this set is a middle-aged man with acute COVID-19. Each CDR3 is given with its conserved first and last residue. The D gene is left open where the match is weak. Clone size is given for some rows only: seen once, a few or many times, or a class if the clone is expanded.

clone_size	v_call	d_call	j_call	cdr3_nt	cdr3_aa
.	TRBV7-9	.	TRBJ1-2	TGTGCCAGCAGCTTGCCAGGACAGAACCTTAATAACTATGGCTACACCTTC	CASSLPGQNLNNYGYTF
once	TRBV7-8	.	TRBJ1-5	TGTGCCAGCAGCTTAGTGCCCGGGAATCAGCCCCAGCATTTT	CASSLVPGNQPQHF
.	TRBV19	.	TRBJ1-5	TGTGCCAGTAGTATAGTTTCAGGGAGGTTTGATCAGCCCCAGCATTTT	CASSIVSGRFDQPQHF
.	TRBV9	TRBD2	TRBJ2-3	TGTGCCAGCAGCGTAGGGGCTAGCGGGTCCACAGATACGCAGTATTTT	CASSVGASGSTDTQYF
.	TRBV3-1/TRBV3-2	TRBD1	TRBJ1-2	TGTGCCAGCAGCCAAGATCGACAGGGGGGAGGCTACACCTTC	CASSQDRQGGGYTF
.	TRBV5-6	.	TRBJ1-3	TGTGCCAGCAGCTTGGTGGCAGGGGCCAGCACTGGAAACACCATATATTTT	CASSLVAGASTGNTIYF
.	TRBV18	TRBD2	TRBJ2-3	TGTGCCAGCTCACCTTATAGCGGGGCGAACACAGATACGCAGTATTTT	CASSPYSGANTDTQYF
.	TRBV19	.	TRBJ2-5	TGTGCCAGTAGTATGGGGGGGCTGGGGGAGACCCAGTACTTC	CASSMGGLGETQYF
.	TRBV6-5	.	TRBJ1-2	TGTGCCAGCAGTTACGGGCGTTCCTATGGCTACACCTTC	CASSYGRSYGYTF
.	TRBV14	TRBD1	TRBJ2-7	TGTGCCAGCAGCCAGTTCCGGGACAGCTTCTACGAGCAGTACTTC	CASSQFRDSFYEQYF
.	TRBV3-1/TRBV3-2	.	TRBJ2-5	TGTGCCAGCTCCTCCGAGGCAGAGACCCAGTACTTC	CASSSEAETQYF
.	TRBV2	TRBD1	TRBJ1-1	TGTGCCAGCAGTCGGGACAGATGGAACACTGAAGCTTTCTTT	CASSRDRWNTEAFF
.	TRBV2	.	TRBJ1-5	TGTGCCAGCAGTGAACAGGGGAGTAGCAATCAGCCCCAGCATTTT	CASSEQGSSNQPQHF
.	TRBV28	TRBD1	TRBJ1-5	TGTGCCAGCAGTCGATCCGGGACAGGGGGCCGGGGCAATCAGCCCCAGCATTTT	CASSRSGTGGRGNQPQHF
.	TRBV7-9	.	TRBJ1-5	TGTGCCAGCAGCTTAAGTAGGGGGACCGTTGATAGCAATCAGCCCCAGCATTTT	CASSLSRGTVDSNQPQHF
.	TRBV2	.	TRBJ2-2	TGTGCCAGCAGTGCGCAGGGTGCGGCCACCGGGGAGCTGTTTTTT	CASSAQGAATGELFF
.	TRBV25-1	.	TRBJ2-7	TGTGCCAGCAGTGCCCATACCGGGGTCTACGAGCAGTACTTC	CASSAHTGVYEQYF
.	TRBV29-1	.	TRBJ2-1	TGCAGCGTTGGGGCGGCAGGGTACCCCTACAATGAGCAGTTCTTC	CSVGAAGYPYNEQFF
.	TRBV6-5	.	TRBJ1-2	TGTGCCAGCAGTTACTCTATAAGACAGCACTATGGCTACACCTTC	CASSYSIRQHYGYTF
.	TRBV21-1	.	TRBJ2-1	TGTGCCAGCAGTATGGTTACAAATGAGCAGTTCTTC	CASSMVTNEQFF
.	TRBV19	TRBD1	TRBJ1-2	TGTGCCAGTGACAGGGGCTATGGCTACACCTTC	CASDRGYGYTF
.	TRBV6-6	.	TRBJ2-1	TGTGCCAGCAGTCTACAGGGTAGATCCTACAATGAGCAGTTCTTC	CASSLQGRSYNEQFF
.	TRBV19	.	TRBJ1-5	TGTGCCAGTAGTATTGTCCCAAATCAGCCCCAGCATTTT	CASSIVPNQPQHF
.	TRBV4-1	.	TRBJ2-7	TGCGCCAGCAGCCAAGAAACCGCGGGGGAGCAGTACTTC	CASSQETAGEQYF
.	TRBV7-3	.	TRBJ2-5	TGTGCCAGCAGCTTAACGCCACGGGAGACCCAGTACTTC	CASSLTPRETQYF
.	TRBV18	TRBD1	TRBJ1-2	TGTGCCAGCTCACTAGGGCCCTCTGGGACAGATCCCGGCTACACCTTC	CASSLGPSGTDPGYTF
.	TRBV14	.	TRBJ1-1	TGTGCCAGCAGCCTTACCAACTTCCAGGGAGGGCACACTGAAGCTTTCTTT	CASSLTNFQGGHTEAFF
.	TRBV7-9	TRBD1	TRBJ2-1	TGTGCCAGCAGCGAACTGACAGGGCGGCATGAGCAGTTCTTC	CASSELTGRHEQFF
.	TRBV19	TRBD1	TRBJ2-3	TGTGCCAGTAGTATCAGGACAGGGACCGCAGATACGCAGTATTTT	CASSIRTGTADTQYF
once	TRBV3-1/TRBV3-2	TRBD2	TRBJ2-1	TGTGCCAGCAGCCAAGCAGCGGGGAACAATGAGCAGTTCTTC	CASSQAAGNNEQFF
.	TRBV28	.	TRBJ1-2	TGTGCCAGCAGTTCCGGACTGACCCTTTATGGCTACACCTTC	CASSSGLTLYGYTF